This TCR beta chain was profiled in a study of tumor-infiltrating lymphocytes in localized non-small cell lung cancer. Background on the study: The cohort mixed smokers and never-smokers, several histologies, and some post-neoadjuvant-chemotherapy samples. Tumor tissue and non-adjacent uninvolved lung came from each patient. The study's findings and limits: Tumors had more T cell infiltration than uninvolved lung, per TCRbeta sequencing and CD3 counts.

A word on this clone: Its antigen is not identified.

The method was immunoSEQ multiplex PCR; TCRdb's version includes in-frame clones alone and lacks a portion of them. The sample includes about 8,400 clones, roughly 80% of them seen just once. CDR3 length: 17 residues. Germline loops: CDR1 MGHRA, CDR2 YSYEKL. V lost 0 bases to trimming and J lost 2 bases, with 15 bases between them. The TCR comes from a human donor with non-small cell lung cancer. The material sequenced was uninvolved lung tissue not adjacent to the tumor. The gene calls are TRBV4-1 and TRBJ2-3, with D possibly matching TRBD2 (6 bases). CDR3 DNA: TGCGCCAGCAGCCAAGAAGGGCTAGCGACTTTCACAGATACGCAGTATTTT. Translated, it gives CASSQEGLATFTDTQYF.